Each of the 13 T cell receptor beta chains below was sequenced from the same sample in a study of T cell repertoires in cytomegalovirus infection. From the reads, TCRdb called clonotypes with MiXCR, one entry per CDR3 protein. The data show approximately 340,000 distinct CDR3 sequences, with roughly 29% seen just once and 15% to 20% held by the top ten. These receptors' targets are unknown. The source material was cultured PBMCs, sampled from culture after CMV antigen stimulation. The receptors shown here come from a human donor in good health (CMV status not recorded). Some clones in this sample may be carry-over from other donors' samples.

The V gene is TRBV7-2, the J gene TRBJ2-3, with 10 bases fitting TRBD2. V lost 5 bases and J lost 1; bases outside the gene matches: 12. The CDR3 has 18 residues. Germline V CDR1 and CDR2: SGHTA, FQGNSA. The CDR3 protein is CASSPLGRTSGGTDTQYF. The CDR3 DNA sequence: TGTGCCAGCAGCCCACTAGGCCGAACTAGCGGGGGCACAGATACGCAGTATTTT. The full variable domain, its missing parts supplied by reference TRBV7-2 and TRBJ2-3, is GAGVSQSPSNKVTEKGKDVELRCDPISGHTALYWYRQSLGQGLEFLIYFQGNSAPDKSGLPSDRFSAERTGGSVSTLTIQRTQQEDSAVYLCASSPLGRTSGGTDTQYFGPGTRLTVL.

The chain joins TRBV7-3 to TRBJ1-4, with TRBD1 identical over 8 bases. Germline CDR1 and CDR2: SGHTA and FQGTGA. Trimming cost V 5 bases and J 4 bases; bases outside gene matches: 3. This CDR3 contains 14 residues. The CDR3 DNA is TGTGCCAGCAGCCCGACAGGGGTTAATGAAAAACTGTTTTTT. It is translated as CASSPTGVNEKLFF.

This clonotype was observed a handful of times. V usage is TRBV7-6 and J usage is TRBJ2-3; tentatively, D is TRBD2 (6 bases). V lost 8 bases and J 5 bases, leaving 14 bases between the germline ends. The CDR3 is 13 residues long. The germline gives CDR1 SGHVS, CDR2 FNYEAQ. The CDR3 sequence: CASLGVEGDTQYF. The CDR3 nucleotides read TGTGCCAGCCTCGGGGTGGAGGGAGATACGCAGTATTTT.

This clonotype has more than one count but fewer than ten. J is TRBJ1-1 and V is TRBV12-3 or TRBV12-4; the D gene is possibly TRBD1 (5 bases). V was pared by 7 bases and J by 4 bases, with 13 bases between. This CDR3 has 13 amino acids. CDR3 amino acids: CASTPGRTTEAFF. CDR3 DNA sequence: TGTGCCAGCACCCCAGGGAGAACCACTGAAGCTTTCTTT.

This clonotype was counted a few times. The rearrangement uses TRBV12-3 or TRBV12-4 and TRBJ1-1; possible D gene TRBD1, 5 bases. Trimming removed 5 bases at V and 5 bases at J, with 15 bases between. The CDR3 totals 14 residues. CDR3 DNA: TGTGCCAGCAGTACCATTACAGGTGGGACTGAAGCTTTCTTT. Its translation: CASSTITGGTEAFF.

The V and J genes are TRBV19 and TRBJ2-7, with 7 nucleotides matching TRBD2. Looked up from germline, CDR1 is LNHDA and CDR2 is SQIVND (reference sequence). The CDR3 length is 14 residues. Losses at the gene ends were 2 bases for V and 3 bases for J; bases not matched to a gene: 4. CDR3 nucleotide sequence: TGTGCCAGTAGTATACGGGGGGTAGGCTACGAGCAGTACTTC. Its protein is CASSIRGVGYEQYF. Complete variable domain (other parts from reference TRBV19 and TRBJ2-7): DGGITQSPKYLFRKEGQNVTLSCEQNLNHDAMYWYRQDPGQGLRLIYYSQIVNDFQKGDIAEGYSVSREKKESFPLTVTSAQKNPTAFYLCASSIRGVGYEQYFGPGTRLTVT.

V and J are TRBV11-3 and TRBJ2-1; D may be TRBD1 or TRBD2 (5 bases each). Germline V gives CDR1 SGHNT, CDR2 YENEEA. V gave up 4 bases and J gave up 2 bases, with 9 bases separating them. The CDR3 is made up of 14 amino acids. For the CDR3, the DNA is TGTGCCAGCAGCTCGGGGCGGGCCTACAATGAGCAGTTCTTC. This sequence encodes CASSSGRAYNEQFF. Supplemented by reference TRBV11-3 and TRBJ2-1, the full variable domain reads EAGVVQSPRYKIIEKKQPVAFWCNPISGHNTLYWYLQNLGQGPELLIRYENEEAVDDSQLPKDRFSAERLKGVDSTLKIQPAELGDSAVYLCASSSGRAYNEQFFGPGTRLTVL.

There are many counts of this clonotype. The V call is TRBV7-6, the J call TRBJ2-7, with no clear D. V gave up 1 base and J gave up 4 bases, with 8 bases separating them. Germline CDR1 is SGHVS and CDR2 is FNYEAQ. CDR3 length: 13 amino acids. The CDR3 is CASSLGSAYEQYF. CDR3 coding DNA: TGTGCCAGCAGCTTAGGGTCGGCGTACGAGCAGTACTTC.

This chain connects TRBV4-1 to TRBJ1-5; a possible D gene is TRBD1 (5 bases). Germline V gene lookup returns CDR1 MGHRA and CDR2 YSYEKL. The CDR3 is 14 residues long. V gave up 0 bases and J gave up 8 bases, with 11 bases separating them. CDR3 in amino acids: CASSQDGGGEPQHF. The CDR3 nucleotides read TGCGCCAGCAGCCAAGACGGGGGAGGGGAGCCCCAGCATTTT.

This clonotype has more than one count but fewer than ten. The chain has TRBV7-2 and TRBJ2-3; maybe TRBD1 (6 bases). Germline V gene sequence: CDR1 SGHTA, CDR2 FQGNSA. V was clipped by 5 bases and J by 2 bases, with 11 bases between them. The CDR3 totals 14 residues. In DNA form, the CDR3 reads TGTGCCAGCAGCGTACAGGGAAACACAGATACGCAGTATTTT. Its protein is CASSVQGNTDTQYF.

This rearrangement joins TRBV12-3 or TRBV12-4 to TRBJ1-1; 7 bases match TRBD1. The V segment lost 5 bases and the J segment 4 bases; nucleotides outside the gene matches: 7. The CDR3 has 14 residues. CDR3 DNA: TGTGCCAGCAGTCAAGACAGGGCCATCACTGAAGCTTTCTTT. It yields the protein CASSQDRAITEAFF.

The sample holds a few counts of this clonotype. The genes are TRBV28 and TRBJ2-1; D is unclear. CDR3 size: 14 residues. CDR1 and CDR2 from the germline V gene are MDHEN and SYDVKM. Trimming cost V 2 bases and J 8 bases, with 13 bases left between them. CDR3: CASSLPVGSDEQFF. CDR3 DNA sequence: TGTGCCAGCAGTTTACCCGTAGGAAGCGATGAGCAGTTCTTC.

In its sample, this clonotype was seen many times. The chain links TRBV7-8 to TRBJ2-7, with TRBD1 matching 9 bases. The germline CDR1 and CDR2 sequences are SGHVS and FQNEAQ. V dropped 7 bases and J dropped 2; count of bases not matched to a gene: 6. The CDR3 has 14 residues. The CDR3 DNA is TGTGCCAGCACCACCCGGGACAGGGCCTACGAGCAGTACTTC. Translating gives CASTTRDRAYEQYF.